These 18 T cell receptor beta chains were sequenced from one sample in a study of T cell responses to AZD1222 COVID-19 vaccine. Profiled with immunoSEQ multiplex PCR; TCRdb holds only in-frame clones, not every one. The table lists under 30,000 clones, about nine tenths of them singletons, with 6.5% to 9.5% in the top ten. The input for sequencing was peripheral blood, taken 28 days after the second AZD1222 dose. All receptors come from an adult who received the AZD1222 COVID-19 vaccine.

The chain has TRBV7-3 and TRBJ2-3, with a possible D match to TRBD2 (7 bases). This CDR3 contains 18 residues. The germline CDR1 and CDR2 sequences are SGHTA and FQGTGA. Between the trimmed V and J ends, which lost 5 bases and 1 base, there was a span of 22 bases. The CDR3 protein is CASSASRLAPGGTDTQYF. CDR3 DNA sequence: TGTGCCAGCAGCGCCAGTCGACTAGCTCCAGGGGGCACAGATACGCAGTATTTT. The full variable domain, its missing parts supplied by reference TRBV7-3 and TRBJ2-3, is GAGVSQTPSNKVTEKGKYVELRCDPISGHTALYWYRQSLGQGPEFLIYFQGTGAADDSGLPNDRFFAVRPEGSVSTLKIQRTERGDSAVYLCASSASRLAPGGTDTQYFGPGTRLTVL.

This clone was found a few times. V gene TRBV7-2 combines with J gene TRBJ2-2, with 11 bases matching TRBD2. The CDR3 is made up of 18 amino acids. J lost 5 bases, V lost 3 bases, and 11 bases had no gene match. The germline V gene has CDR1 SGHTA and CDR2 FQGNSA. Written as DNA, the CDR3 is TGTGCCAGCAGCTTCCGAGGACTAGCGGGCCGGGAAACCGGGGAGCTGTTTTTT. Its protein is CASSFRGLAGRETGELFF.

The V and J genes are TRBV7-6 and TRBJ1-1, with unresolved D. The CDR3 length is 12 residues. Trimming took 6 bases from V and 8 from J, leaving 13 bases between them. Germline V CDR1 and CDR2: SGHVS, FNYEAQ. CDR3: CASRSSRGEAFF. As DNA, the CDR3 is TGTGCCAGCAGGAGCTCAAGAGGGGAAGCTTTCTTT.

V is TRBV28 and J is TRBJ1-1, with a weak D call TRBD1 (5 bases). Germline V gene sequence: CDR1 MDHEN, CDR2 SYDVKM. The V gene lost 11 bases and the J gene lost 0 bases, with 16 bases spanning the gap. This CDR3 has 14 residues. DNA for the CDR3: TGTGCCCTCGAATCCAGGGCCCTGAACACTGAAGCTTTCTTT. It translates to CALESRALNTEAFF.

In this sample, this clone turned up once. The chain is built from TRBV28 and TRBJ2-3, with D perhaps assigned TRBD1 or TRBD2 (5 bases each). The CDR3 spans 16 residues. The germline gives CDR1 MDHEN, CDR2 SYDVKM. Trimming shortened V by 7 bases and J by 4 bases, and 21 bases separated the two germline ends. The DNA of the CDR3 is TGTGCCAGCACCCCACCGGGGCTAGCAGGCCCAGATACGCAGTATTTT. The encoded protein is CASTPPGLAGPDTQYF.

The chain recombines TRBV5-1 with TRBJ1-1, with TRBD1 identical over 8 bases. V lost 2 bases, J lost 2 bases, and 2 bases stayed unmatched. The CDR3 spans 14 residues. Germline-derived CDR1 and CDR2 are SGHRS and YFSETQ. The DNA for the CDR3 is TGCGCCAGCAGCTTAGACAGGGGTAACACTGAAGCTTTCTTT. As protein: CASSLDRGNTEAFF. Based on the CDR3 plus reference TRBV5-1 and TRBJ1-1, the full variable domain is KAGVTQTPRYLIKTRGQQVTLSCSPISGHRSVSWYQQTPGQGLQFLFEYFSETQRNKGNFPGRFSGRQFSNSRSEMNVSTLELGDSALYLCASSLDRGNTEAFFGQGTRLTVV.

The V call is TRBV12-5, the J call TRBJ2-7, with 8 bases matching TRBD2. The V gene's germline CDR1 is LGHNT and CDR2 FRNRAP. This CDR3 spans 14 amino acids. Trimming at V came to 5 bases and at J to 0 bases, leaving 3 bases not matched to a gene. The chain's CDR3 is CASGQRELSYEQYF. As DNA, the CDR3 is TGTGCTAGTGGTCAGCGGGAGCTCTCCTACGAGCAGTACTTC.

The chain is built from TRBV7-9 and TRBJ2-7, with D hard to call. The germline V gene encodes CDR1 SEHNR and CDR2 FQNEAQ (reference sequence). Trimming took 3 bases from V and 9 from J, leaving 12 bases between them. This CDR3 is built from 12 residues. The CDR3 DNA sequence: TGTGCCAGCAGCTTCCTTCTGTCAGGGCAGTACTTC. As protein: CASSFLLSGQYF.

The rearrangement uses TRBV5-1 and TRBJ1-4, with D tentatively TRBD1 (5 bases). Trimming took off 2 bases at V and 5 bases at J, with 13 bases between the two ends. The CDR3 is 15 residues long. Per germline, CDR1 SGHRS and CDR2 YFSETQ. CDR3 in amino acids: CASSFGRGENEKLFF. CDR3 DNA sequence: TGCGCCAGCAGCTTTGGAAGGGGTGAGAATGAAAAACTGTTTTTT.

The chain joins TRBV20-1 to TRBJ2-3, with 8 bases matching TRBD2. The trim removed 3 bases at V and 3 bases at J, leaving 8 bases unmatched. The CDR3 has 15 amino acids. CDR1 and CDR2 (germline): DFQATT, SNEGSKA (reference sequence). The CDR3 loop is CSASSTSGRTDTQYF. The CDR3 region has the DNA TGCAGTGCTAGTTCCACCAGCGGGAGAACAGATACGCAGTATTTT.

The V gene is TRBV7-2, the J gene TRBJ2-7; TRBD1 or TRBD2 may be the D gene (5 bases each). Trimming left V 5 bases short and J 1 base short, with 18 bases between. Germline lookup yields CDR1 SGHTA and CDR2 FQGNSA. The CDR3 has 16 residues. The DNA for the CDR3 is TGTGCCAGCAGCCTAAACCGGGACGGGGATTCCTACGAGCAGTACTTC. Protein sequence: CASSLNRDGDSYEQYF.

The chain couples TRBV9 to TRBJ2-1; maybe TRBD2 (6 bases). CDR3 length equals 15 residues. With 5 bases removed from V and 2 bases from J, the gap between germline ends came to 14 bases. Germline CDR1 and CDR2: SGDLS and YYNGEE. CDR3 protein: CASSVVWGAYNEQFF. In nucleotides, the CDR3 is TGTGCCAGCAGTGTTGTATGGGGGGCCTACAATGAGCAGTTCTTC.

This chain uses TRBV27 with TRBJ2-3; 9 bases are a match to TRBD1. From germline, CDR1 is MNHEY and CDR2 SMNVEV (reference sequence). The CDR3 extends over 13 amino acids. The V segment lost 10 bases and the J segment 4 bases; nucleotides outside the gene matches: 6. CDR3 DNA: TGTGCCACCTGGACAGGGGCGGCAGATACGCAGTATTTT. Protein: CATWTGAADTQYF.

As concerns this clone: One end of the junction varies from germline; a read error may be responsible. V and J are TRBV29-1 and TRBJ2-1; TRBD1 matches at 7 bases. The CDR3 length is 16 residues. Germline lookup yields CDR1 SQVTM and CDR2 ANQGSEA. In DNA, the CDR3 is TGCAGCGTTGAACCCCCCGCCGGGACAGCTTACACTGAGCAGTTCTTC. It codes for CSVEPPAGTAYTEQFF.

This clone was recorded a few times. The chain carries TRBV28 and TRBJ1-3; D remains unclear. This CDR3 is 14 amino acids long. CDR1 is MDHEN and CDR2 is SYDVKM in the germline V gene. V shed 7 bases and J shed 0 bases, with 10 bases lying between them. The CDR3 bases are TGTGCCAGCATGGGCACATACTCTGGAAACACCATATATTTT. As protein: CASMGTYSGNTIYF.

This clone was seen a single time. This chain links TRBV27 with TRBJ2-7; D call uncertain. The germline V gene has CDR1 MNHEY and CDR2 SMNVEV (reference sequence). The ends were cut back, 5 bases at V and 4 bases at J, with 3 bases in the middle. The CDR3 has 10 amino acids. CDR3 DNA: TGTGCCAGCAGTAATTACGAGCAGTACTTC. This gives the protein CASSNYEQYF.

The chain joins TRBV3-1 (or the pseudogene TRBV3-2) to TRBJ2-2, with a tentative D call TRBD1 (6 bases). The CDR3 loop spans 14 amino acids. Trimming removed 7 bases from V and 6 bases from J, with 15 bases in between. The germline V gene encodes CDR1 LGHDT and CDR2 YNNKEL (reference sequence). The CDR3 nucleotides read TGTGCCAGCACCGCAGGGGAAATTTCCGGGGAGCTGTTTTTT. Protein product: CASTAGEISGELFF.

This chain connects TRBV7-9 to TRBJ2-7; 9 nucleotides match TRBD1. The CDR3 spans 16 residues. The germline gives CDR1 SEHNR, CDR2 FQNEAQ (reference sequence). V shed 5 bases, J shed 6 bases, and the junction held 14 bases outside the gene matches. CDR3 bases: TGTGCCAGCAGCGTACCCCTCGGACAGGGGATGAGCGAGCAGTACTTC. The encoded protein is CASSVPLGQGMSEQYF.